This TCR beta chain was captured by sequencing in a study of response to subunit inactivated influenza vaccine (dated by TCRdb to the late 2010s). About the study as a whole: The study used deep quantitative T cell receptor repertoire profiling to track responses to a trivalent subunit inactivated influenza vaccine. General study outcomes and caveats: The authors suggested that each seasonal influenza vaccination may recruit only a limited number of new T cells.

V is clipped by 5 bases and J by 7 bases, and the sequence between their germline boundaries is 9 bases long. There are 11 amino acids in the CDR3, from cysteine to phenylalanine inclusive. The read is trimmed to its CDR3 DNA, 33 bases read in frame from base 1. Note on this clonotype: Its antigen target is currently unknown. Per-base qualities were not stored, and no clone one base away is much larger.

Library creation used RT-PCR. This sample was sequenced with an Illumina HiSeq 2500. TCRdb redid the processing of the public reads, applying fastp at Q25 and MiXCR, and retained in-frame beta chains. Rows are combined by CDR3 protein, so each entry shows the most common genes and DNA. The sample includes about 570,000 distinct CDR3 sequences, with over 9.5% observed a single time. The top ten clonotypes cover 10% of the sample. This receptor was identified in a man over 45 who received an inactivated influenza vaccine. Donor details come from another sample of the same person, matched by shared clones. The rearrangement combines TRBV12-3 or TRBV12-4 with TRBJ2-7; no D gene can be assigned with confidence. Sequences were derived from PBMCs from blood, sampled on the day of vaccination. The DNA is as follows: TGTGCCAGCAGTCCATCTGGGGAGCAGTACTTC. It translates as CASSPSGEQYF.